The T cell receptor beta chain under discussion was sequenced for a study of blood T cells in healthy people across ages. Primers used in a second PCR of about 7 to 12 cycles were a sample-barcoded 5' primer and a J-beta primer mix. TCRdb re-called the 5' RACE reads through MiXCR, storing one row per CDR3 protein. Counted here are 1.5 million to 2 million distinct CDR3 sequences, about 35% occurring once; the ten biggest clones make up roughly 10%. Germline CDR1 SNHLY, CDR2 FYNNEI. There are 14 residues in the CDR3. The sample holds one count of this clonotype. One end of the junction varies from germline; a read error may be responsible.

The sequencing sample was made of blood. The origin of this receptor is a woman aged 25 to 39 in good health. The V call is TRBV2, the J call TRBJ2-7; maybe TRBD2 (6 bases). CDR3 protein: CASSVRRDSYEQYF. CDR3 in DNA: TGTGCCAGCAGTGTGCGCAGGGACTCCTACGAACAGTACTTC.